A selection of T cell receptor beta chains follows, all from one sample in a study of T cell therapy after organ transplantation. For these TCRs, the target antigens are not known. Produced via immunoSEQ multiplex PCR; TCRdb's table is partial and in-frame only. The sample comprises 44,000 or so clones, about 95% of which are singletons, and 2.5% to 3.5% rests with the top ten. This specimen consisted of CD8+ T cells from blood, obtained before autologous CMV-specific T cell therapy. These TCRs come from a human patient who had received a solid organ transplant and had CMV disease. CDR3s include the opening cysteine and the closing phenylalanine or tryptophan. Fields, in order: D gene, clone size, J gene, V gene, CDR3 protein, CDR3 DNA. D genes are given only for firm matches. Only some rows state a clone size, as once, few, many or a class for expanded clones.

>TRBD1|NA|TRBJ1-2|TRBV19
CASSIAETGTPYGYTF
TGTGCCAGTAGTATAGCTGAGACAGGGACCCCTTATGGCTACACCTTC
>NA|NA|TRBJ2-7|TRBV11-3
CASSLATNYEQYF
TGTGCCAGCAGCTTAGCGACTAACTACGAGCAGTACTTC
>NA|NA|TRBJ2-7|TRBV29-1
CSVESQSYEQYF
TGCAGCGTTGAGTCGCAGTCCTACGAGCAGTACTTC
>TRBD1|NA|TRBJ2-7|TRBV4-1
CASSQRSKDRGLIYEQCF
TGCGCCAGCAGCCAACGTTCAAAAGACAGGGGGCTTATCTACGAGCAGTGCTTC
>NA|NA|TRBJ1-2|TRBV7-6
CASSLLEAEGYTF
TGTGCCAGCAGCCTCCTCGAGGCAGAAGGCTACACCTTC
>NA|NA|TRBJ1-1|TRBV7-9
CASSFLGTLNTEAFF
TGTGCCAGCAGCTTCCTTGGGACGTTGAACACTGAAGCTTTCTTT
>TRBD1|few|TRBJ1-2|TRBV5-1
CASSLGQDGYTF
TGCGCCAGCAGCCTGGGACAGGATGGCTACACCTTC
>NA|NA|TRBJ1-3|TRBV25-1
CASSESNSGNTIYF
TGTGCCAGCAGTGAAAGTAACTCTGGAAACACCATATATTTT
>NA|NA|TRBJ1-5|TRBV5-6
CASSLGGRSNQPQHF
TGTGCCAGCAGCTTGGGGGGGCGGTCAAATCAGCCCCAGCATTTT
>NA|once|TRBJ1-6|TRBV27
CASSLLGDGLNSPLHF
TGTGCCAGCAGTTTATTGGGAGATGGTCTGAATTCACCCCTCCACTTT
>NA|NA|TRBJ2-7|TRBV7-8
CASSIGTPSYEQYF
TGTGCCAGCAGCATCGGGACGCCCAGCTACGAGCAGTACTTC
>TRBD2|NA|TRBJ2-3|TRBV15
CATSRDGASGTTDTQYF
TGTGCCACCAGCAGAGATGGAGCTAGCGGAACCACAGATACGCAGTATTTT
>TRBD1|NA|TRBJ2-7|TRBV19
CASSMAAGGYEQYF
TGTGCCAGTAGTATGGCGGCAGGGGGCTACGAGCAGTACTTC
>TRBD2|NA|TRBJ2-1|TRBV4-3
CASSQGLAPNEQFF
TGCGCCAGCAGCCAAGGACTAGCCCCCAATGAGCAGTTCTTC
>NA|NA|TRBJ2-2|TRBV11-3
CASSSRAPGELFF
TGTGCCAGCAGCTCCCGGGCCCCCGGGGAGCTGTTTTTT
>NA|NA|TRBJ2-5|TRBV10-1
CASSESGAGPGETQYF
TGCGCCAGCAGTGAGTCGGGTGCAGGGCCGGGGGAGACCCAGTACTTC
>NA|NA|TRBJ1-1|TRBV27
CASRTRGGTEAFF
TGTGCCAGCAGAACCCGGGGGGGCACTGAAGCTTTCTTT
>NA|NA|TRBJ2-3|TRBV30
CAWSVLSTDTQYF
TGTGCCTGGAGTGTACTAAGCACAGATACGCAGTATTTT
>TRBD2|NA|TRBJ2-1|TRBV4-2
CASRPAGGPVNEQFF
TGTGCCAGCAGACCCGCGGGGGGGCCTGTCAATGAGCAGTTCTTC
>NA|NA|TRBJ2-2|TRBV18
CASSLNTGELFF
TGTGCCAGCTCACTCAACACCGGGGAGCTGTTTTTT
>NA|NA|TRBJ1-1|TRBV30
CAWSSTVNTEAFF
TGTGCCTGGAGTTCAACAGTGAACACTGAAGCTTTCTTT
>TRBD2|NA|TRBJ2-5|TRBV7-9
CASSLASGGEETQYF
TGTGCCAGCAGCTTAGCCAGCGGGGGGGAAGAGACCCAGTACTTC
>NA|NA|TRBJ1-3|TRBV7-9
CASSLISDTIYF
TGTGCCAGCAGCTTAATATCGGACACCATATATTTT
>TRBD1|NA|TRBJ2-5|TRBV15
CATSRDRTGGELETQYF
TGTGCCACCAGCAGAGATAGAACAGGGGGCGAGTTGGAGACCCAGTACTTC
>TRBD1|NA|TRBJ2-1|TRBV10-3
CAISRDRGMGNEQFF
TGTGCCATCAGTCGGGACAGGGGAATGGGGAATGAGCAGTTCTTC
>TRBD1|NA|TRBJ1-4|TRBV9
CASSDRDRGIGEKLFF
TGTGCCAGCAGTGACCGGGACAGGGGGATAGGGGAAAAACTGTTTTTT
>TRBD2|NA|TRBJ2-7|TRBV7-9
CASSLTRLAGGYEQYF
TGTGCCAGCAGCTTAACCCGACTAGCGGGGGGCTACGAGCAGTACTTC
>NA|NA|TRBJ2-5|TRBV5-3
CARSLKSNQARMLAKETQYF
TGTGCCAGAAGCTTGAAGAGTAATCAGGCCCGGATGTTAGCTAAAGAGACCCAGTACTTC
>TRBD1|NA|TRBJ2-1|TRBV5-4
CASSLDRPQGPRIEQFF
TGTGCCAGCAGCCTGGACAGGCCCCAGGGACCTAGAATTGAGCAGTTCTTC
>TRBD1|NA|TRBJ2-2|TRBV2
CASSTRQGIPGELFF
TGTGCCAGCAGCACTAGACAGGGGATTCCCGGGGAGCTGTTTTTT
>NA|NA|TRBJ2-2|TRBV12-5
CASGLVTGELFF
TGTGCTAGTGGTTTGGTGACCGGGGAGCTGTTTTTT
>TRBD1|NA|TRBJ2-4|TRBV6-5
CASSYMGGQGPPYF
TGTGCCAGCAGTTATATGGGCGGACAGGGACCTCCGTACTTC
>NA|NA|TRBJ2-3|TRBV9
CASSGANTDTQYF
TGTGCCAGCAGCGGGGCTAACACAGATACGCAGTATTTT
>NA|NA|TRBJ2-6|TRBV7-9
CASSRGAVLSGANVLTF
TGTGCCAGCAGCCGGGGGGCTGTCCTCTCTGGGGCCAACGTCCTGACTTTC
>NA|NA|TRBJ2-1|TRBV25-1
CASSTLEGGSWDNEQFF
TGTGCCAGCAGTACCCTGGAAGGGGGTAGTTGGGACAATGAGCAGTTCTTC
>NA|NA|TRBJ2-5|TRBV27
CASSIGTVGGETQYF
TGTGCCAGCAGTATCGGGACAGTTGGGGGGGAGACCCAGTACTTC
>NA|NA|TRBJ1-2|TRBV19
CASTGWYGYTF
TGTGCCAGTACAGGGTGGTATGGCTACACCTTC
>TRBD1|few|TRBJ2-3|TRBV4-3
CASSRAPTGEATDTQYF
TGCGCCAGCAGCCGGGCACCGACAGGGGAAGCGACAGATACGCAGTATTTT
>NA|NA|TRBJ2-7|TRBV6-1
CASSEDLGGSYEQYF
TGTGCCAGCAGTGAAGACCTGGGCGGCTCCTACGAGCAGTACTTC
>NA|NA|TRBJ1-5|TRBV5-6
CASSFQGAWSNQPQHF
TGTGCCAGCAGCTTTCAGGGAGCGTGGAGCAATCAGCCCCAGCATTTT
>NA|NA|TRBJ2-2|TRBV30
CSVGGNTGELFF
TGCTCGGTGGGTGGGAACACCGGGGAGCTGTTTTTT
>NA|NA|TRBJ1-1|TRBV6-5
CASSYAGTEAFF
TGTGCCAGCAGTTACGCGGGGACTGAAGCTTTCTTT
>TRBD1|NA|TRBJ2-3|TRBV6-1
CASSEAMTGGTDTQYF
TGTGCCAGCAGTGAAGCCATGACAGGGGGGACAGATACGCAGTATTTT
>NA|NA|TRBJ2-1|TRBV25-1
CASSPGGNNEQFF
TGTGCCAGCAGCCCAGGGGGGAACAATGAGCAGTTCTTC
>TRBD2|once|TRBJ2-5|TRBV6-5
CASSYFAGGFQETQYF
TGTGCCAGCAGTTACTTTGCGGGAGGTTTCCAAGAGACCCAGTACTTC
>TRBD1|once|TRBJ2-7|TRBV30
CAWNTGTGTYEQYF
TGTGCCTGGAATACCGGGACAGGGACCTACGAGCAGTACTTC
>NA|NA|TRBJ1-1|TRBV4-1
CASSQEGSGTTEAFF
TGCGCCAGCAGCCAAGAGGGGTCAGGGACCACTGAAGCTTTCTTT
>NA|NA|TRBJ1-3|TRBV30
CAWSKRAGNTIYF
TGTGCCTGGAGTAAAAGGGCTGGAAACACCATATATTTT
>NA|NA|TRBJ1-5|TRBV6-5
CASSYSGVGQPQHF
TGTGCCAGCAGTTACTCTGGGGTAGGACAGCCCCAGCATTTT
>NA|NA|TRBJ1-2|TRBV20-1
CSARVAYGYTF
TGCAGTGCTAGGGTCGCCTATGGCTACACCTTC
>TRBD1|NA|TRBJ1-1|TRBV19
CAGKPGQENTEAFF
TGTGCCGGTAAACCGGGACAGGAGAACACTGAAGCTTTCTTT
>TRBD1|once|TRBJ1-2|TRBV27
CASSLNSQGQGDGYTF
TGTGCCAGCAGTCTCAATTCACAGGGGCAGGGGGATGGCTACACCTTC
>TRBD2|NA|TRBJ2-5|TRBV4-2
CASSQEPKRGAGETQYF
TGTGCCAGCAGCCAAGAACCCAAGCGGGGGGCGGGGGAGACCCAGTACTTC
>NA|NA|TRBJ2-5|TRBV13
CASSLVGREETQYF
TGTGCCAGCAGCTTAGTAGGCAGAGAAGAGACCCAGTACTTC
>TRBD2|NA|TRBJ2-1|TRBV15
CATTPGTTNEQFF
TGTGCCACTACCCCCGGGACTACCAATGAGCAGTTCTTC
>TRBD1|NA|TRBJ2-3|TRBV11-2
CASSKWTGAVLADTQYF
TGTGCCAGCAGCAAGTGGACAGGGGCAGTTTTGGCAGATACGCAGTATTTT
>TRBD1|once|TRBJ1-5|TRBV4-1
CASSPIGQGAIQPQHF
TGCGCCAGCAGCCCTATCGGACAGGGGGCCATCCAGCCCCAGCATTTT
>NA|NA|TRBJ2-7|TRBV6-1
CASSENEGSSYEQYF
TGTGCCAGCAGTGAAAACGAGGGATCCTCCTACGAGCAGTACTTC
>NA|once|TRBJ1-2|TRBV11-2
CASSPQRGRGYTF
TGTGCCAGCAGCCCCCAACGTGGACGTGGCTACACCTTC